Listed below are T cell receptor beta chains from one sample, sequenced in a study of cytomegalovirus exposure and HLA in healthy donors. TCRdb's table, derived via immunoSEQ multiplex PCR, lists solely in-frame clones and lacks some. The data hold under 130,000 clones, with around 79% observed a single time. The sequenced sample was PBMCs. The receptors originated from a man aged 45-65 years in good health and CMV-seropositive. Both conserved end residues are part of each CDR3. Fields, in order: clone size, V gene, CDR3 protein. Clone size is stated in some rows and not others, as once, few, many or a class when expanded.

clone_size: few
v_call: TRBV28
cdr3_aa: CASRQQGAEDTQYF

clone_size: few
v_call: TRBV28
cdr3_aa: CASSFTGTSSSGANVLTF

clone_size: NA
v_call: TRBV27
cdr3_aa: CASRPGTGGAGGSYEQYF

clone_size: once
v_call: TRBV5-1
cdr3_aa: CASSTGTGAAYNEQFF

clone_size: NA
v_call: TRBV7-9
cdr3_aa: CASSSGTGNYEQYF

clone_size: few
v_call: TRBV7-9
cdr3_aa: CSSSLARLREGRTGELFF

clone_size: NA
v_call: TRBV30
cdr3_aa: CAWSVGTSVVDTQYF

clone_size: NA
v_call: TRBV9
cdr3_aa: CASSPPFLAGERVGKNIQYF

clone_size: NA
v_call: TRBV29-1
cdr3_aa: CSVVGQMNTGELFF

clone_size: NA
v_call: TRBV5-6
cdr3_aa: CASSLAVGPAYEQYF

clone_size: NA
v_call: TRBV9
cdr3_aa: CASSIRDRGDIQYF

clone_size: NA
v_call: TRBV5-1
cdr3_aa: CSSSVGGTGNEKLFF

clone_size: NA
v_call: TRBV30
cdr3_aa: CAWNRGRVNSPLHF

clone_size: NA
v_call: TRBV25-1
cdr3_aa: CASSALETSGSHEQFF

clone_size: NA
v_call: TRBV7-9
cdr3_aa: CASSLDSGQGSEQFF

clone_size: NA
v_call: TRBV30
cdr3_aa: CAWRGLAGGAGRAQYF

clone_size: few
v_call: TRBV27
cdr3_aa: CASCKPGQYYEQYF

clone_size: NA
v_call: TRBV18
cdr3_aa: CASSPRRERGRPRNEQFF

clone_size: NA
v_call: TRBV30
cdr3_aa: CAWSPLLTSGAGELFF

clone_size: NA
v_call: TRBV4-2
cdr3_aa: CASSQDRASWELFF

clone_size: NA
v_call: TRBV4-3
cdr3_aa: CASSLQLAGGFNEQFF

clone_size: NA
v_call: TRBV28
cdr3_aa: CASSLGTSGRRETQYF